This TCR beta chain was recorded in a study of OX40 agonist ivuxolimab in advanced cancers. General observations from the study: Clonal expansion in partial responders at 0.1-3.0 mg/kg ranked among the lowest.

Assay used: immunoSEQ multiplex PCR; TCRdb lists only in-frame clones, some missing. The table lists around 61,000 clones, over 80% of them singletons. This clone showed up just a few times. Its antigen is not identified. V lost 0 bases, J lost 3 bases, and 8 bases lay in between. The length of the CDR3 is 14 residues. Per germline, CDR1 MNHNY and CDR2 SVGAGI (reference sequence). Anyone with autoimmune disease history or systemic immunosuppression was excluded. This rearrangement joins TRBV6-6 to TRBJ1-1; perhaps TRBD1 as D (5 bases). The input for sequencing was CD4+ or CD8+ T cells sorted from blood, taken in a trial of the OX40 agonist ivuxolimab. The clonotype comes from an adult with an advanced solid tumor such as melanoma, head and neck, liver or kidney cancer. CDR3 sequence (DNA): TGTGCCAGCAGTTACTCGGAAGGGGACACTGAAGCTTTCTTT. Translation gives CASSYSEGDTEAFF.